Listed below are T cell receptor beta chains from one sample, sequenced in a study of patients with pleural tuberculosis. Using its own MiXCR run on the reads, TCRdb lists one record per CDR3 protein. The repertoire holds around 50,000 distinct CDR3 sequences, with approximately 7.5% as singletons. The origin of the receptors is a human donor with pleural tuberculosis. The CDR3 runs from the conserved cysteine through the conserved F or W. Each record gives: V gene, clone size, D gene, J gene, CDR3 protein, CDR3 DNA. The D gene is left open where the match is weak. Size is omitted from some rows. Given values are once, few, many or a class for expanded clones.

TRBV3-1	NA	NA	TRBJ1-5	CASSQLDQPQHF	TGTGCCAGCAGCCAGCTAGATCAGCCCCAGCATTTT
TRBV2	many	TRBD1	TRBJ1-3	CASRAGTGAGNTIYF	TGTGCCAGCAGGGCCGGGACAGGGGCTGGAAACACCATATATTTT
TRBV11-2	many	TRBD1	TRBJ2-1	CASSKDRRYNEQFF	TGTGCCAGCAGCAAGGACAGGAGATACAATGAGCAGTTCTTC
TRBV11-2	many	NA	TRBJ1-2	CASSPGTGYGYTF	TGTGCCAGCAGCCCAGGGACGGGCTATGGCTACACCTTC
TRBV19	many	NA	TRBJ1-3	CASSMQRGGNTIYF	TGTGCCAGTAGTATGCAGCGAGGAGGAAACACCATATATTTT
TRBV18	many	NA	TRBJ1-1	CASSPGRNRDTEAFF	TGTGCCAGCTCACCCGGGCGTAATCGGGACACTGAAGCTTTCTTT
TRBV20-1	NA	TRBD2	TRBJ2-1	CSARDASGGSNEQFF	TGCAGTGCTAGAGATGCTAGCGGAGGGTCCAATGAGCAGTTCTTC
TRBV16	NA	NA	TRBJ1-1	CASSQVGQQNTEAFF	TGTGCCAGCAGCCAAGTAGGTCAACAGAACACTGAAGCTTTCTTT
TRBV5-1	many	TRBD1	TRBJ1-6	CASSELGQLNSPLHF	TGCGCCAGCAGCGAACTGGGACAGCTAAATTCACCCCTCCACTTT
TRBV28	many	TRBD2	TRBJ2-5	CASSLRLAGALWGTQYF	TGTGCCAGCAGTTTACGGCTAGCGGGAGCGCTCTGGGGGACCCAGTACTTC
TRBV2	many	TRBD1	TRBJ2-1	CASKEGAYNEQFF	TGTGCCAGCAAAGAGGGGGCTTACAATGAGCAGTTCTTC
TRBV28	many	TRBD1	TRBJ1-5	CASSSRTGGFHQPQHF	TGTGCCAGCAGTTCCCGGACAGGGGGTTTTCATCAGCCCCAGCATTTT
TRBV4-2	few	TRBD1	TRBJ1-6	CASSPRQGRNSPLHF	TGTGCCAGCAGCCCCCGACAGGGGCGGAATTCACCCCTCCACTTT
TRBV20-1	many	TRBD2	TRBJ2-2	CSARDQALAGLSGELFF	TGCAGTGCTAGAGACCAAGCGCTAGCGGGTCTCTCCGGGGAGCTGTTTTTT
TRBV5-1	NA	TRBD1	TRBJ2-1	CASSPKYGTGAYNEQFF	TGCGCCAGCAGCCCCAAGTACGGGACAGGGGCCTACAATGAGCAGTTCTTC
TRBV12-3/TRBV12-4	few	NA	TRBJ2-1	CASHRGSRQFF	TGTGCCAGCCACCGGGGGTCGCGGCAGTTCTTC
TRBV21-1	few	NA	TRBJ1-3	CASSPRDRGSGNTIYF	TGTGCCAGCAGTCCCCGGGACAGGGGCTCTGGAAACACCATATATTTT
TRBV6-1	many	NA	TRBJ2-5	CASTYLGETQYF	TGTGCCAGCACCTACCTAGGGGAGACCCAGTACTTC
TRBV20-1	many	TRBD2	TRBJ2-5	CSAFGLAAAETQYF	TGCAGTGCCTTCGGACTAGCGGCAGCAGAGACCCAGTACTTC
TRBV28	many	TRBD2	TRBJ2-5	CASSLQTSGQETQYF	TGTGCCAGCAGTCTACAGACTAGCGGCCAAGAGACCCAGTACTTC
TRBV20-1	many	NA	TRBJ1-6	CSARARDHNSPLHF	TGCAGTGCTAGAGCCAGGGACCATAATTCACCCCTCCACTTT
TRBV3-1	many	NA	TRBJ2-7	CASSQVTHEQYF	TGTGCCAGCAGCCAAGTGACTCACGAGCAGTACTTC
TRBV5-1	many	NA	TRBJ2-1	CASSLMTGSSYNEQFF	TGCGCCAGCAGCTTGATGACGGGGAGCTCCTACAATGAGCAGTTCTTC
TRBV4-2	NA	NA	TRBJ2-3	CASSRGSSVDTQYF	TGTGCCAGCAGCAGGGGCTCAAGCGTCGATACGCAGTATTTT
TRBV27	many	NA	TRBJ1-5	CASKNGAYSNQPQHF	TGTGCCAGCAAGAACGGAGCATATAGCAATCAGCCCCAGCATTTT
TRBV19	few	NA	TRBJ1-2	CASSTLYISYGYTF	TGTGCCAGTAGTACTCTTTACATAAGCTATGGCTACACCTTC
TRBV6-1	many	NA	TRBJ1-5	CASAGQRNQPQHF	TGTGCCAGCGCTGGACAGAGGAATCAGCCCCAGCATTTT
TRBV20-1	many	TRBD1	TRBJ1-2	CSARGGQGARYTF	TGCAGTGCTAGGGGGGGACAGGGGGCTCGCTACACCTTC
TRBV20-1	many	TRBD2	TRBJ2-1	CSVRTSGATYNEQFF	TGCAGTGTTCGGACTAGCGGAGCGACCTACAATGAGCAGTTCTTC
TRBV3-1	NA	NA	TRBJ1-2	CASSQDTGNYGYTF	TGTGCCAGCAGCCAAGATACCGGGAACTATGGCTACACCTTC
TRBV19	few	NA	TRBJ2-2	CASSIGPGRDTGELFF	TGTGCCAGTAGTATAGGACCGGGACGGGACACCGGGGAGCTGTTTTTT
TRBV30	many	NA	TRBJ2-7	CAWGRYYEQYF	TGTGCCTGGGGACGGTACTACGAGCAGTACTTC
TRBV5-6	NA	TRBD1	TRBJ1-2	CASSRGQVYTF	TGTGCCAGCAGCCGGGGACAGGTCTACACCTTC
TRBV10-2	few	NA	TRBJ2-5	CASRGQETQYF	TGCGCCAGCAGGGGCCAAGAGACCCAGTACTTC
TRBV11-1	few	NA	TRBJ2-5	CASSLGTHQETQYF	TGTGCCAGCAGCTTAGGGACACATCAAGAGACCCAGTACTTC
TRBV11-2	many	TRBD1	TRBJ2-3	CASSPNGQGSDTQYF	TGTGCCAGCAGCCCGAACGGACAGGGATCAGATACGCAGTATTTT
TRBV19	many	TRBD2	TRBJ2-1	CATSLAGGSNEQFF	TGTGCCACTAGCCTAGCGGGAGGGAGCAATGAGCAGTTCTTC
TRBV11-2	many	NA	TRBJ2-3	CASSLDWKTDTQYF	TGTGCCAGCAGCCTAGACTGGAAGACAGATACGCAGTATTTT
TRBV18	NA	TRBD1	TRBJ2-7	CASSPQDRNEQYF	TGTGCCAGCTCACCCCAGGACAGGAACGAGCAGTACTTC
TRBV11-1	few	TRBD1	TRBJ2-3	CAYAGTGGTDTQYF	TGTGCCTATGCCGGGACAGGGGGCACAGATACGCAGTATTTT
TRBV20-1	NA	TRBD2	TRBJ2-4	CSARTRGRSIQYF	TGCAGTGCTAGGACTCGCGGGAGGAGCATTCAGTACTTC
TRBV28	few	NA	TRBJ2-7	CASSFRDYEQYF	TGTGCCAGCAGTTTCAGGGACTACGAGCAGTACTTC
TRBV6-1	many	NA	TRBJ1-6	CASSETEQYNSPLHF	TGTGCCAGCAGTGAGACGGAACAATATAACTCACCCCTCCACTTT
TRBV19	many	NA	TRBJ2-5	CASSIDPRQETQYF	TGTGCCAGTAGTATTGACCCTCGTCAAGAGACCCAGTACTTC
TRBV11-1	many	NA	TRBJ2-1	CASSLAPMVLAPYNEQFF	TGTGCCAGCAGCTTAGCCCCAATGGTCCTAGCGCCTTACAATGAGCAGTTCTTC
TRBV24-1	many	NA	TRBJ1-1	CATYRPDKLNTEAFF	TGTGCCACCTACCGGCCGGACAAATTAAACACTGAAGCTTTCTTT
TRBV24-1	many	NA	TRBJ2-4	CATSVGSVQYF	TGTGCCACCAGTGTAGGATCCGTTCAGTACTTC
TRBV19	few	TRBD1	TRBJ1-5	CASSYRDRGNQPQHF	TGTGCCAGTAGTTATCGGGACAGGGGTAATCAGCCCCAGCATTTT
TRBV12-3/TRBV12-4	many	TRBD1	TRBJ1-5	CASLPYGQGAHQPQHF	TGTGCCAGCCTCCCTTATGGACAGGGGGCACATCAGCCCCAGCATTTT
TRBV20-1	many	NA	TRBJ2-5	CSARDGSRRTQYF	TGCAGTGCTAGAGATGGGTCGCGACGGACCCAGTACTTC
TRBV12-3/TRBV12-4	many	NA	TRBJ1-5	CASSPTGNQPQHF	TGTGCCAGCAGTCCGACGGGCAATCAGCCCCAGCATTTT
TRBV11-1	many	NA	TRBJ1-2	CASSPRTVDGYTF	TGTGCCAGCAGCCCGAGGACAGTTGATGGCTACACCTTC